Sequencing of this T cell receptor beta chain was carried out in a study of beta chain features in type 1 diabetes. The wider study: All samples yielded roughly 100,000,000 examined sorted cells.

This clone was detected only a few times. Antigen unknown. The CDR3 spans 13 residues. The germline CDR1 and CDR2 sequences are SEHNR and FQNEAQ (reference sequence). Trimming removed 5 bases at V and 3 bases at J, with 11 bases between. Study findings and constraints: cDNA sequencing could over-represent cells with high TCR expression.

Since all of the isolated RNA was reverse transcribed, expressed TCRB transcripts were what got sequenced. Sequenced by immunoSEQ multiplex PCR; TCRdb stores in-frame clones only, minus some. The sample carries around 500,000 clones, 10% to 12% recorded once. Material for sequencing was naive CD4+ T cells from blood. The TCR sequence derives from a woman aged 18-30 years in good health. The V call is TRBV7-9, the J call TRBJ2-7; D gene unclear. The CDR3 loop reads CASSPRNDYEQYV. CDR3 in DNA: TGTGCCAGCAGCCCGCGGAACGACTACGAGCAGTACGTC.